One and the same sample provided the 14 T cell receptor beta chains below, sequenced in a study of control samples from healthy donors and cancer patients. Sequencing was performed with immunoSEQ multiplex PCR; in TCRdb, only in-frame clones are kept and a portion is missing. The sample yields about 52,000 clones, roughly 95% seen once. Material: blood. These receptors were collected from a man aged 30-40 years in good health.

This clone appeared once. V and J are TRBV7-2 and TRBJ2-3, with 9 bases that match TRBD2. Looked up from germline, CDR1 is SGHTA and CDR2 is FQGNSA. Trimming took 5 bases from V and 0 from J; bases not matched to a gene: 3. This CDR3 comprises 15 residues. The CDR3 nucleotides are TGTGCCAGCAGCCCTAGCGGGGTCAGCACAGATACGCAGTATTTT. Residues: CASSPSGVSTDTQYF.

The rearrangement joins TRBV6-5 to TRBJ1-2, with 8 nucleotides matching TRBD1. After removal of 5 bases from V and 4 bases from J, the junction contained 3 bases not matched to a gene. This CDR3 has 13 residues. CDR1 and CDR2 (germline): MNHEY, SVGAGI. The CDR3 region is CASSPGTGYGYTF. As DNA, the CDR3 is TGTGCCAGCAGTCCCGGGACAGGCTATGGCTACACCTTC.

CDR3 protein: CARSLGRGARGNTIYF. In DNA, the CDR3 is TGTGCCAGAAGCTTGGGGCGAGGGGCGCGTGGAAACACCATATATTTT. The V and J genes are TRBV5-3 and TRBJ1-3; D perhaps matches TRBD1 (5 bases). TRBV5-3 is known as an ORF, though its function is uncertain. The CDR3 is 16 residues long. The V and J ends lost 0 bases and 3 bases respectively, with 13 bases between them.

The chain is built from TRBV10-3 and TRBJ1-5, with D possibly TRBD1 on 6 matching bases. This CDR3 has 14 residues. Trimming stripped 0 bases from V and 5 bases from J, with 8 bases between. Germline V gives CDR1 ENHRY, CDR2 SYGVKD. CDR3 residues: CAISESGGHQPQHF. DNA for the CDR3: TGTGCCATCAGTGAGTCAGGGGGGCATCAGCCCCAGCATTTT.

This clone was counted a single time. The rearrangement joins TRBV6-5 to TRBJ1-3; no firm D call. CDR1 and CDR2 (germline): MNHEY, SVGAGI. V lost 6 bases and J 4 bases, leaving 7 bases between the germline ends. The CDR3 is 12 residues long. CDR3 DNA sequence: TGTGCCAGCAGGGATTCAGGAAACACCATATATTTT. The encoded protein is CASRDSGNTIYF.

The DNA of the CDR3 is TGTGCCAGCAGTTTAGTCAGGGGCGATCAGCCCCAGCATTTT. This encodes CASSLVRGDQPQHF. J is TRBJ1-5 and V is TRBV27; TRBD1 might be the D (6 bases). This CDR3 spans 14 amino acids. Germline values: CDR1 MNHEY, CDR2 SMNVEV (reference sequence). V was pared by 2 bases and J by 5 bases, with 10 bases between.

V and J are TRBV10-3 and TRBJ1-5, with TRBD1 matching over 8 bases. The CDR3 covers 13 residues. CDR1 is ENHRY, CDR2 SYGVKD, per germline. With V trimmed by 10 bases and J by 1 base, 3 bases remained unmatched. CDR3 DNA: TGTGCCACGCAGGGGGCAAGCAATCAGCCCCAGCATTTT. Amino acids: CATQGASNQPQHF.

J is TRBJ2-1 and V is TRBV6-1; 8 bases agree with TRBD2. The V gene's germline CDR1 is MNHNS and CDR2 SASEGT. CDR3 length: 14 residues. V trimming: 1 base; J trimming: 9 bases; junction bases outside the gene matches: 5. The CDR3 DNA follows: TGTGCCAGCAGTGAAGGGTCGGGAGGGGGTGAGCAGTTCTTC. Protein: CASSEGSGGGEQFF.

On this clone: Different DNA sequences within this sample yield the same CDR3. DNA of the CDR3: TGTGCCAGCAGCCGGGGACAGGGCAATCAGCCCCAGCATTTT. Translating it yields CASSRGQGNQPQHF. The rearrangement joins TRBV27 to TRBJ1-5, with 8 bases that match TRBD1. The CDR3 runs to 14 residues. The ends lost 6 bases at V and 2 bases at J; junction bases unmatched: 3. Germline loops: CDR1 MNHEY, CDR2 SMNVEV (reference sequence).

V is TRBV29-1 and J is TRBJ1-3, with TRBD1 identical over 9 bases. This CDR3 contains 14 residues. Trimming at V came to 4 bases and at J to 0 bases, leaving 1 base not matched to a gene. CDR1 SQVTM and CDR2 ANQGSEA come from the germline V gene. As DNA, the CDR3 is TGCAGCGTTGGGACAGGGGACTCTGGAAACACCATATATTTT. Amino acid sequence: CSVGTGDSGNTIYF.

The V call is TRBV10-3, the J call TRBJ2-7; the match to TRBD2 covers 8 bases. Trimming took 8 bases from V and 2 from J; bases not matched to a gene: 5. The CDR3 has 13 residues. Germline V gene data show CDR1 as ENHRY and CDR2 as SYGVKD. The CDR3 nucleotides read TGTGCCATCGGACTAGCTGATACCTACGAGCAGTACTTC. This encodes CAIGLADTYEQYF.

This chain links TRBV5-4 with TRBJ2-1; 7 bases map to TRBD2. Germline V lookup: CDR1 SGHNT, CDR2 YYREEE (reference sequence). Trimming at V came to 7 bases and at J to 6 bases, leaving 4 bases not matched to a gene. This CDR3 region has 12 residues. CDR3 sequence (DNA): TGTGCCAGCGGGAGGGCCGCCAATGAGCAGTTCTTC. It specifies CASGRAANEQFF.

The DNA for the CDR3 is TGCAGCCTCCCCGGAGCTAGCCTCAATGAGCAGTTCTTC. Protein product: CSLPGASLNEQFF. V is TRBV29-1 and J is TRBJ2-1, with TRBD2 as a possible D gene (5 bases). Trimming took off 8 bases at V and 6 bases at J, with 17 bases between the two ends. The germline V gene has CDR1 SQVTM and CDR2 ANQGSEA. The CDR3 extends over 13 amino acids.

The chain couples TRBV11-2 to TRBJ2-3; 11 bases align to TRBD2. Germline V gene lookup returns CDR1 SGHAT and CDR2 FQNNGV. The V gene end was trimmed by 5 bases and the J gene end by 5 bases; junction bases not matched to a gene: 6. The CDR3 extends over 15 amino acids. The CDR3 region is CASSQIAGGVDTQYF. The CDR3 coding sequence is TGTGCCAGCAGCCAAATAGCGGGAGGGGTAGATACGCAGTATTTT. Based on the CDR3 plus reference TRBV11-2 and TRBJ2-3, the full variable domain is EAGVAQSPRYKIIEKRQSVAFWCNPISGHATLYWYQQILGQGPKLLIQFQNNGVVDDSQLPKDRFSAERLKGVDSTLKIQPAKLEDSAVYLCASSQIAGGVDTQYFGPGTRLTVL.